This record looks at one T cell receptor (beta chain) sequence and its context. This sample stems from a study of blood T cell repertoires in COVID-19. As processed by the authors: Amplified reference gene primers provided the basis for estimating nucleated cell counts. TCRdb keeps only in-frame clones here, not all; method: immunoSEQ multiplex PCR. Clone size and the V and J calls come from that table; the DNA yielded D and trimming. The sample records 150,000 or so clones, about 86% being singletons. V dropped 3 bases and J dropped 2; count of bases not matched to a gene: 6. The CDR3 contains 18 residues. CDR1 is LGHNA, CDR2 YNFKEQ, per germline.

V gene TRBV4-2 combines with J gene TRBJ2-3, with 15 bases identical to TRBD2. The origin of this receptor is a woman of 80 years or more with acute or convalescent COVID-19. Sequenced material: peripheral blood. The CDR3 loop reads CASSHTGTSGGSTDTQYF. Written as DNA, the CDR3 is TGTGCCAGCAGCCATACCGGGACTAGCGGGGGGTCCACAGATACGCAGTATTTT.